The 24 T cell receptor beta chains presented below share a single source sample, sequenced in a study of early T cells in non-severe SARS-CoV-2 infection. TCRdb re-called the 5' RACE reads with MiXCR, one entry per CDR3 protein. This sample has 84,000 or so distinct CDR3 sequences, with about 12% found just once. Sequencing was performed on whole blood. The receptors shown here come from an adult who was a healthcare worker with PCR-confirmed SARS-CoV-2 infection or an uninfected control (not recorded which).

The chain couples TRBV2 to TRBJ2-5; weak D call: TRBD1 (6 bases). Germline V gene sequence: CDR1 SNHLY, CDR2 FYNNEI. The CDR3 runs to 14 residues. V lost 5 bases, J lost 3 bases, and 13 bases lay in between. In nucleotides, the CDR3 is TGTGCCAGCAGTAAAGGACAGCAAGAAGAGACCCAGTACTTC. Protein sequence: CASSKGQQEETQYF. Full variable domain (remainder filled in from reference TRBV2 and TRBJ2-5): EPEVTQTPSHQVTQMGQEVILRCVPISNHLYFYWYRQILGQKVEFLVSFYNNEISEKSEIFDDQFSVERPDGSNFTLKIRSTKLEDSAMYFCASSKGQQEETQYFGPGTRLLVL.

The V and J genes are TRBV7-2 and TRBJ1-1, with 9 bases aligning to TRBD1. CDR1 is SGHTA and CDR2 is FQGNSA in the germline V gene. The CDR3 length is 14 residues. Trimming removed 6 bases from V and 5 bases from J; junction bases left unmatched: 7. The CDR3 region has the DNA TGTGCCAGCAGAATAACAGGGGGCGTTACTGAAGCTTTCTTT. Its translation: CASRITGGVTEAFF.

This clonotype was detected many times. CDR3 region: CASNSRNEQYF. The DNA of the CDR3 is TGTGCCAGCAACTCTCGAAACGAGCAGTACTTC. This sequence joins TRBV28 and TRBJ2-7; no clear D. This CDR3 contains 11 residues. Trimming removed 7 bases at V and 5 bases at J, with 9 bases between. The germline V gene encodes CDR1 MDHEN and CDR2 SYDVKM.

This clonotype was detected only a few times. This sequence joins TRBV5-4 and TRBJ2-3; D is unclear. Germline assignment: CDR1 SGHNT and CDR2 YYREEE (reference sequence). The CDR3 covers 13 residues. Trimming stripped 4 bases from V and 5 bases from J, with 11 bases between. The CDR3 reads CASSRTKEDTQYF. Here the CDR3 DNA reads TGTGCCAGCAGCCGAACCAAGGAAGATACGCAGTATTTT.

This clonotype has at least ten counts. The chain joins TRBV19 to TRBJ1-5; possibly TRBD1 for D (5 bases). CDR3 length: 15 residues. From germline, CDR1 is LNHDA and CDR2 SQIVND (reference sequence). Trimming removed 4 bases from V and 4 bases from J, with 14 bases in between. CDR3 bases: TGTGCCAGTAGTACCCAGGGATTTTGGAATCAGCCCCAGCATTTT. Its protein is CASSTQGFWNQPQHF.

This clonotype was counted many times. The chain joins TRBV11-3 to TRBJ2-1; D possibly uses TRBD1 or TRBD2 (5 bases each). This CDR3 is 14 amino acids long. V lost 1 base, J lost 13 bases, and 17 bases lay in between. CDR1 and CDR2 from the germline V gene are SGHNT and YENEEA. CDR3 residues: CASSLGRSSGLQFF. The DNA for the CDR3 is TGTGCCAGCAGCTTAGGACGATCCTCGGGGCTTCAGTTCTTC. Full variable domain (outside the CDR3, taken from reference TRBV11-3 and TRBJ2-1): EAGVVQSPRYKIIEKKQPVAFWCNPISGHNTLYWYLQNLGQGPELLIRYENEEAVDDSQLPKDRFSAERLKGVDSTLKIQPAELGDSAVYLCASSLGRSSGLQFFGPGTRLTVL.

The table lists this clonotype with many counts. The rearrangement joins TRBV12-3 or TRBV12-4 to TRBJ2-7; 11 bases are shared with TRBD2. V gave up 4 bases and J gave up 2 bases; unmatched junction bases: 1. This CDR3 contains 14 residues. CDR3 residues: CASSWTSGPYEQYF. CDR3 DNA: TGTGCCAGCAGTTGGACTAGCGGGCCCTACGAGCAGTACTTC.

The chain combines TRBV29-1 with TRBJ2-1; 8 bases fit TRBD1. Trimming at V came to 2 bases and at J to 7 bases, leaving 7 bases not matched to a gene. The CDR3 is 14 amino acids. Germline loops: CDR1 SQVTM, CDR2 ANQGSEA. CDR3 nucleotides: TGCAGCGTTGAATTGGGCAGGGGGCAGAATGAGCAGTTCTTC. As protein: CSVELGRGQNEQFF.

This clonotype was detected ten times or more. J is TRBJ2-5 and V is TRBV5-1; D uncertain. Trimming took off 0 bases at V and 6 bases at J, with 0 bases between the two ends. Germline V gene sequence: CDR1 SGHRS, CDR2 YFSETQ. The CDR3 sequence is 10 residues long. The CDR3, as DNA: TGCGCCAGCAGCTTGGAGACCCAGTACTTC. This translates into CASSLETQYF.

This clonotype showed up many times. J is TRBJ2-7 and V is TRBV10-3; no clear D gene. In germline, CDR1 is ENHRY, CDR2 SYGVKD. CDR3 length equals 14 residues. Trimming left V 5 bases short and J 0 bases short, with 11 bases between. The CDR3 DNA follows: TGTGCCATCAGTAACACTCCCGACTCCTACGAGCAGTACTTC. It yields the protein CAISNTPDSYEQYF.

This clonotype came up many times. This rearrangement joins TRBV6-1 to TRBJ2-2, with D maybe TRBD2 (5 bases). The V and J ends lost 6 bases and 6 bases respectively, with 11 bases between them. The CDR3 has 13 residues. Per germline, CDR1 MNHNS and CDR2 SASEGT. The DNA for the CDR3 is TGTGCCAGCAGACTAGAATGGGCCGGGGAGCTGTTTTTT. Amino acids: CASRLEWAGELFF.

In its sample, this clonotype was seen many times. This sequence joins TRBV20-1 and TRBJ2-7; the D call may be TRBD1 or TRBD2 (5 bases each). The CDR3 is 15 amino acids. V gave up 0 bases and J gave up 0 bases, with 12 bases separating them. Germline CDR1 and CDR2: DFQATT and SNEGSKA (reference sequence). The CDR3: CSARELGTFSYEQYF. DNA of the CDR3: TGCAGTGCTAGAGAACTGGGGACCTTCTCCTACGAGCAGTACTTC.

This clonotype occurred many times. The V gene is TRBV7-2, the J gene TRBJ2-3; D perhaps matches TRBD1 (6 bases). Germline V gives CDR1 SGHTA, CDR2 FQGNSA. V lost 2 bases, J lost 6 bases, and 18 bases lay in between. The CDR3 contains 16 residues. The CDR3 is CASSLISTQGSDTQYF. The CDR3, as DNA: TGTGCCAGCAGCTTAATCTCGACTCAGGGGAGCGATACGCAGTATTTT.

The CDR3 reads CASSLGVPSTDTQYF. The CDR3 nucleotides read TGTGCCAGCAGCTTAGGAGTTCCTAGCACAGATACGCAGTATTTT. The genes are TRBV7-2 and TRBJ2-3; D remains ambiguous. Trimming pared 1 base from V and 0 bases from J, leaving 8 bases between. This CDR3 is 15 amino acids long. CDR1 is SGHTA, CDR2 FQGNSA, per germline. The full variable domain, in which reference TRBV7-2 and TRBJ2-3 provide the parts outside the CDR3, is GAGVSQSPSNKVTEKGKDVELRCDPISGHTALYWYRQSLGQGLEFLIYFQGNSAPDKSGLPSDRFSAERTGGSVSTLTIQRTQQEDSAVYLCASSLGVPSTDTQYFGPGTRLTVL.

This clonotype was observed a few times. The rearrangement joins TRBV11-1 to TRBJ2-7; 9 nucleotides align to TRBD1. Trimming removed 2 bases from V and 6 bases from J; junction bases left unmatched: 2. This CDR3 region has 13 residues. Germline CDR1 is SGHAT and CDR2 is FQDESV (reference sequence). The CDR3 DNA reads TGTGCCAGCAGCTTAACAGGGGGCGGCGAGCAGTACTTC. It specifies CASSLTGGGEQYF.

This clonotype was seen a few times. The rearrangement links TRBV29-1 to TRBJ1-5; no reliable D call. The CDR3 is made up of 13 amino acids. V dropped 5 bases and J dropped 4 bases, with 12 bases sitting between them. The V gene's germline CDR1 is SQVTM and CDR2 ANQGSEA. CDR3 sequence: CSVREKRNQPQHF. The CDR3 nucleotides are TGCAGCGTTAGGGAAAAGCGGAATCAGCCCCAGCATTTT.

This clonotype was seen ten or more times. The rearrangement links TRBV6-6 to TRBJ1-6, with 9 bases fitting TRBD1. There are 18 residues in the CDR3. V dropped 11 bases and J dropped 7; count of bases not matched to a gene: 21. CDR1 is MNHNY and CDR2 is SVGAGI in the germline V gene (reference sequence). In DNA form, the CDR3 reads TGTGCCCGCCCGGGACAGGGTTCGACGACTGGAGCGAATTCACCCCTCCACTTT. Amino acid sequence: CARPGQGSTTGANSPLHF.

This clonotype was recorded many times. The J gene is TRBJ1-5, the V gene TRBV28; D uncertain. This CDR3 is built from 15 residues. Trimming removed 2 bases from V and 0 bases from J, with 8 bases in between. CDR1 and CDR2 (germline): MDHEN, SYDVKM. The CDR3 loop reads CASSLGGYSNQPQHF. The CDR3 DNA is TGTGCCAGCAGTTTAGGAGGGTATAGCAATCAGCCCCAGCATTTT. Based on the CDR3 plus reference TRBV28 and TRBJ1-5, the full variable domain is DVKVTQSSRYLVKRTGEKVFLECVQDMDHENMFWYRQDPGLGLRLIYFSYDVKMKEKGDIPEGYSVSREKKERFSLILESASTNQTSMYLCASSLGGYSNQPQHFGDGTRLSIL.

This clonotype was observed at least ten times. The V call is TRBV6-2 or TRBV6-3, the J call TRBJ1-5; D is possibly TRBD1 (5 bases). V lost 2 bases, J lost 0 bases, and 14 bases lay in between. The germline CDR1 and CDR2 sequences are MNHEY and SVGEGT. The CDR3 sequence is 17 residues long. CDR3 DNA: TGTGCCAGCAGTTACACAACCGACAGTCTTAGCAATCAGCCCCAGCATTTT. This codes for CASSYTTDSLSNQPQHF.

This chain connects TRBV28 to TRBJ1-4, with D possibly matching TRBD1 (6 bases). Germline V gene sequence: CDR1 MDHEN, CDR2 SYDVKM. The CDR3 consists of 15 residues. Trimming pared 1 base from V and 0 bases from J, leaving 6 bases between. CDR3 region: CASSLSGATNEKLFF. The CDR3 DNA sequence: TGTGCCAGCAGTTTATCAGGGGCAACTAATGAAAAACTGTTTTTT. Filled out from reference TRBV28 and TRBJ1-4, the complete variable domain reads DVKVTQSSRYLVKRTGEKVFLECVQDMDHENMFWYRQDPGLGLRLIYFSYDVKMKEKGDIPEGYSVSREKKERFSLILESASTNQTSMYLCASSLSGATNEKLFFGSGTQLSVL.

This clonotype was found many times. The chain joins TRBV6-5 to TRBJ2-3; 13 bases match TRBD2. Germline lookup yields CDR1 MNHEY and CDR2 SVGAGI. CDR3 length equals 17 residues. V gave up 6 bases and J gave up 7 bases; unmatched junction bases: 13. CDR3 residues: CASSLGLAGPQPNTQYF. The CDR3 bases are TGTGCCAGCAGCCTGGGACTAGCGGGGCCCCAACCTAATACGCAGTATTTT.

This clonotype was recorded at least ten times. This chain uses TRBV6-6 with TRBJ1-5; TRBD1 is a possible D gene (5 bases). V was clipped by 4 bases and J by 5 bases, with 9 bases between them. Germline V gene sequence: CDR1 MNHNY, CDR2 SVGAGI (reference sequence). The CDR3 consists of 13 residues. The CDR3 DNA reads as TGTGCCAGCAGTTTAAACAGGTATCAGCCCCAGCATTTT. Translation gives CASSLNRYQPQHF.

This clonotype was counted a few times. The CDR3 DNA is TGTGCCAGCAGCTTAGGAAAACCTCCTTTCTTC. Amino acids: CASSLGKPPFF. The chain joins TRBV13 to TRBJ2-1; D gene ambiguous. Germline V gene lookup returns CDR1 PRHDT and CDR2 FYEKMQ (reference sequence). This CDR3 spans 11 amino acids. The germline V and J ends were trimmed by 0 bases and 16 bases, with 10 bases remaining between them.

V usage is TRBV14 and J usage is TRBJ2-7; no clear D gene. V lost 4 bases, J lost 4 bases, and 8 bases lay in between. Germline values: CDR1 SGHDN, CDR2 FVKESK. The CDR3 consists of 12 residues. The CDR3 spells CASSRAWYEQYF. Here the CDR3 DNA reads TGTGCCAGCAGCCGAGCGTGGTACGAGCAGTACTTC.